This TCR beta chain stems from a study of glioma-infiltrating T cells after dendritic cell vaccination. Overall study context: Patients had newly diagnosed or recurrent glioblastoma and received dendritic cell vaccines. At biweekly intervals, patients got three intradermal dendritic cell vaccine injections. The vaccine used monocyte-derived dendritic cells pulsed overnight with autologous tumor lysate.

The germline V and J ends were trimmed by 4 bases and 2 bases, with 9 bases remaining between them. The germline CDR1 and CDR2 sequences are SGHNT and YYREEE (reference sequence). The CDR3 spans 14 residues. Repertoires were generated with immunoSEQ multiplex PCR, while TCRdb's copy carries only in-frame clones and drops some. The data contain about 73,000 clones, about four fifths of them singletons. Only patients with spare fresh-frozen tumor and over two years of follow-up were included. The source material was blood, sampled before dendritic cell vaccination. The sequence derives from a human donor with glioblastoma. The gene calls are TRBV5-4 and TRBJ1-4; TRBD1 might be the D (5 bases). The CDR3 loop is CASSATATNEKLFF. CDR3 DNA sequence: TGTGCCAGCAGCGCGACAGCTACTAATGAAAAACTGTTTTTT.